The TCR beta chain described here comes from a study of T cells after yellow fever vaccination. Overall study context: SMART-Seq v4 Ultra Low Input handled preparation of low-cell-number fractions.

Each CDR3 protein is one row after TCRdb ran MiXCR on the 5' RACE reads. The data contain about 320,000 distinct CDR3 sequences, 3.5% to 4.5% of them singletons. Notes on this clonotype: The antigen remains unidentified.

The CDR3 is 12 residues long. Deletions cut 6 bases from V and 1 base from J, with 9 bases between. Germline CDR1 DFQATT, CDR2 SNEGSKA (reference sequence). Findings of the study overall: Although the secondary response was weaker, it peaked faster, at day 5 versus 15.

The V call is TRBV20-1, the J call TRBJ1-2; D is perhaps TRBD1 (5 bases). The TCR was taken from a man aged 18 to 29 who received the YFV17D yellow fever vaccine. Material: PBMCs, obtained 15 days after the yellow fever booster vaccination. The chain's CDR3 is CSARDHNYGYTF. The DNA for the CDR3 is TGCAGTGCCCGGGACCATAACTATGGCTACACCTTC.